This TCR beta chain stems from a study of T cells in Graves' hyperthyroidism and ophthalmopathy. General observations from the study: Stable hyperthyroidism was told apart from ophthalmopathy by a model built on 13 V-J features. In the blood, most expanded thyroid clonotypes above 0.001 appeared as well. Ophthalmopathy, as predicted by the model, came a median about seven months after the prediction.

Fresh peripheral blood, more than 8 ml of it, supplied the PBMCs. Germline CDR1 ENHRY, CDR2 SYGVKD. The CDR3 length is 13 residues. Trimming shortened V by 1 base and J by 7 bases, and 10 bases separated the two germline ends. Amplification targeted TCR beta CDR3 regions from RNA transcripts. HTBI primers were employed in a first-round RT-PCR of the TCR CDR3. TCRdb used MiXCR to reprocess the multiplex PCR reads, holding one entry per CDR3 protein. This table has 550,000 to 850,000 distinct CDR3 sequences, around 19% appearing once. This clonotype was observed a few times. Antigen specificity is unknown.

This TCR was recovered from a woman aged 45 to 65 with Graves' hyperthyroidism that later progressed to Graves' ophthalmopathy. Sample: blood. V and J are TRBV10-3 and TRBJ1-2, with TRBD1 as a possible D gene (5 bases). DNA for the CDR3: TGTGCCATCAGTGAGTTGCAGGGTGGTGGCTACACCTTC. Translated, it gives CAISELQGGGYTF.